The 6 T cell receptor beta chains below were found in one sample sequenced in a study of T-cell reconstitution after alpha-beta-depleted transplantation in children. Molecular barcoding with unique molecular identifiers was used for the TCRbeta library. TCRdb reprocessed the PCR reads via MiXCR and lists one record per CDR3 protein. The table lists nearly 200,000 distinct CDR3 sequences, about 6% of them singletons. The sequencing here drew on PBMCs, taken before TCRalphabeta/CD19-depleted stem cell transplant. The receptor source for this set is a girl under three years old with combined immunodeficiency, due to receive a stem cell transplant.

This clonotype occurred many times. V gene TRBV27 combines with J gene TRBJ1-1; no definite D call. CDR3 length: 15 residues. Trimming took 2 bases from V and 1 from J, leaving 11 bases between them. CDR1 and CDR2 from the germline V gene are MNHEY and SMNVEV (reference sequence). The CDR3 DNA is TGTGCCAGCAGTTTAGTAGGGCCAACGAACACTGAAGCTTTCTTT. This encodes CASSLVGPTNTEAFF.

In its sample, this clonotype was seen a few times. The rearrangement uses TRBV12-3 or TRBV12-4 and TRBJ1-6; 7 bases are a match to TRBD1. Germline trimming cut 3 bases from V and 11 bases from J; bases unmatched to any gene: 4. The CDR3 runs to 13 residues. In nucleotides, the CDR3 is TGTGCCAGCAGTTTCCGACAGGGTGCACCCCTCCACTTT. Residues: CASSFRQGAPLHF.

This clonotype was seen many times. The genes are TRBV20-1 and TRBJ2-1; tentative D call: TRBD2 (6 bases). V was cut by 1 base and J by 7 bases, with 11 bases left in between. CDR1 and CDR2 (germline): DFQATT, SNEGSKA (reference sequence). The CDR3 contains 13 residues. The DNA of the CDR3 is TGCAGTGCTAGAGGGGGGGTCGGGAATGAGCAGTTCTTC. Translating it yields CSARGGVGNEQFF.

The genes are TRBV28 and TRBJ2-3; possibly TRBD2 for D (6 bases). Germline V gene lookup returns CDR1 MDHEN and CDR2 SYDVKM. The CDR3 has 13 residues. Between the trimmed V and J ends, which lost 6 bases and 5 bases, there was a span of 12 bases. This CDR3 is CASRGLARDTQYF. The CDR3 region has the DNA TGTGCCAGCAGGGGACTCGCCCGAGATACGCAGTATTTT.

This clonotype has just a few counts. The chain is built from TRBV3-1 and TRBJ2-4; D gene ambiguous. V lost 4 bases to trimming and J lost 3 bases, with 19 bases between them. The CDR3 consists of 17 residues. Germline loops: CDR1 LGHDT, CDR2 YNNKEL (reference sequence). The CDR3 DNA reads TGTGCCAGCAGCCCCACCCATCCGGCCGGGTACAAAAACATTCAGTACTTC. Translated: CASSPTHPAGYKNIQYF.

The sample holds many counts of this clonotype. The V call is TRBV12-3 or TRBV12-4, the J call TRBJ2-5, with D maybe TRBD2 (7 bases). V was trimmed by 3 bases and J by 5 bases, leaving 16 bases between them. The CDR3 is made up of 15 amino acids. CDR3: CASSFWGGAGETQYF. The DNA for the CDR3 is TGTGCCAGCAGTTTCTGGGGGGGGGCCGGGGAGACCCAGTACTTC.